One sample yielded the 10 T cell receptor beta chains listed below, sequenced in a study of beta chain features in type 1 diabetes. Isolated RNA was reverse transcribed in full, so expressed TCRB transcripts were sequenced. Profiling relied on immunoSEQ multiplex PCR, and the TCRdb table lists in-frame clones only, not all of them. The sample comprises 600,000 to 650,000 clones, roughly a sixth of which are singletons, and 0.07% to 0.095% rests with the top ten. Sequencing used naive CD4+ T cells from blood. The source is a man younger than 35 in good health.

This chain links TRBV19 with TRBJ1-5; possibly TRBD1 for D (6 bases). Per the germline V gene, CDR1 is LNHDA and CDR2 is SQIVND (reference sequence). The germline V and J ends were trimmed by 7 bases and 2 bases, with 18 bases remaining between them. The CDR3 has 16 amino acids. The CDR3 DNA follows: TGTGCCAGTACGTCCGCCACGGACAGCCGCAATCAGCCCCAGCATTTT. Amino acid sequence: CASTSATDSRNQPQHF.

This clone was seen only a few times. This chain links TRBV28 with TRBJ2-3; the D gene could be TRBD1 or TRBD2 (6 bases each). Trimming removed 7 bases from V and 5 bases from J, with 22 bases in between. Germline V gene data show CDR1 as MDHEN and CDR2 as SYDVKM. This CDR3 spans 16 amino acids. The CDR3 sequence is CASTLPGGRAEDTQYF. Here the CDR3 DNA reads TGTGCCAGCACCCTTCCTGGGGGGCGCGCTGAAGATACGCAGTATTTT.

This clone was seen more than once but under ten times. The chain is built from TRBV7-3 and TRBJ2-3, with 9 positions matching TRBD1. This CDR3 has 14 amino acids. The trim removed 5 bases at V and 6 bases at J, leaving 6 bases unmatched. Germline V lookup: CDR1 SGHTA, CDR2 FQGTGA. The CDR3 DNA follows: TGTGCCAGCAGCCTACAGGGGGCGAGGGATACGCAGTATTTT. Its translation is CASSLQGARDTQYF. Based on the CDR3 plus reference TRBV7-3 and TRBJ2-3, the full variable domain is GAGVSQTPSNKVTEKGKYVELRCDPISGHTALYWYRQSLGQGPEFLIYFQGTGAADDSGLPNDRFFAVRPEGSVSTLKIQRTERGDSAVYLCASSLQGARDTQYFGPGTRLTVL.

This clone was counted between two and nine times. The CDR3 region is CASSLGGSGQPQHF. As DNA, the CDR3 is TGCGCCAGCAGCTTGGGTGGGTCGGGACAGCCCCAGCATTTT. This sequence joins TRBV5-1 and TRBJ1-5; D gene uncertain. The CDR3 extends over 14 amino acids. The germline V gene has CDR1 SGHRS and CDR2 YFSETQ. Trimming cost V 0 bases and J 7 bases, with 11 bases left between them.

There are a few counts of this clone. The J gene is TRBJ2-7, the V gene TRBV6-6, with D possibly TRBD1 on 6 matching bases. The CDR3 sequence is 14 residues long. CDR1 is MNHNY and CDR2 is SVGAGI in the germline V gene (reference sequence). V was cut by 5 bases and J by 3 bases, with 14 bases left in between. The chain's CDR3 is CASSTQGLGYEQYF. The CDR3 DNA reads TGTGCCAGCAGTACACAGGGTCTCGGCTACGAGCAGTACTTC.

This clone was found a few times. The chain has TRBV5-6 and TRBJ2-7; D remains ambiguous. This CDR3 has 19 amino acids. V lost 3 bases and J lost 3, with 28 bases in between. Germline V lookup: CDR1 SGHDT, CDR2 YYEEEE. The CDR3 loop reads CASSSLTPSPAQLDYEQYF. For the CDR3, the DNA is TGTGCCAGCAGCTCCTTAACCCCCTCTCCGGCACAGTTGGACTACGAGCAGTACTTC.

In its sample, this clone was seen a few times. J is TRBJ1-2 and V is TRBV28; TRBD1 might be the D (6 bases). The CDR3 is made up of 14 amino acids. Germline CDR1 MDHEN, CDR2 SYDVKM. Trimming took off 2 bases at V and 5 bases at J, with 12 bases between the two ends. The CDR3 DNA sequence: TGTGCCAGCAGTTTACGCGGGGGCGATTATGGCTACACCTTC. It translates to CASSLRGGDYGYTF.

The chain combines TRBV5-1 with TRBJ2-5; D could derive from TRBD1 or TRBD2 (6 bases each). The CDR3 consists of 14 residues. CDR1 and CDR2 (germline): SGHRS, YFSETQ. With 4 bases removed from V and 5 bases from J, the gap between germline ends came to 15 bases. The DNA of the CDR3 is TGCGCCAGCAGCCAGACAGGAGGGGGGGAGACCCAGTACTTC. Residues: CASSQTGGGETQYF.

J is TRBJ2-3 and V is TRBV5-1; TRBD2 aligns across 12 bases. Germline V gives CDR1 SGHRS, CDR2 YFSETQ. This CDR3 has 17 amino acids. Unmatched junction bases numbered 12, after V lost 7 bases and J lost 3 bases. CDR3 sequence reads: CASGRFGTSGWTDTQYF. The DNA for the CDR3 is TGCGCCAGCGGCAGGTTTGGGACTAGCGGGTGGACAGATACGCAGTATTTT.

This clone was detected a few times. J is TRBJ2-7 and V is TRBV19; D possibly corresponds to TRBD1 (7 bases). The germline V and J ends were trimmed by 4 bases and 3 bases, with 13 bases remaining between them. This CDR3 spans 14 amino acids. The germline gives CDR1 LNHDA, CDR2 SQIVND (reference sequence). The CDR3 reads CASSKGTAGYEQYF. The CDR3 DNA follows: TGTGCCAGTAGTAAAGGGACAGCGGGCTACGAGCAGTACTTC.